These 23 T cell receptor beta chains came from one sample sequenced in a study of regulatory T cells in long-lasting Graves disease. Time point defined: newly diagnosed GD, antithyroid drugs for less than 3 months. Scientists built the TCR library using RNA that was extracted from PBMCs. Researchers made TCR beta libraries by using iRepertoire HTBI primers and running Arm-PCR on CDR3 regions. One entry per CDR3 protein results from TCRdb running MiXCR on the multiplex PCR reads. The table has more than 450,000 distinct CDR3 sequences, around 12% seen once. The sample also formed part of further work on T cells in Graves' hyperthyroidism and ophthalmopathy.

The starting material was peripheral blood mononuclear cells (PBMCs), obtained at new diagnosis, from a patient treated with antithyroid drugs. Source of these receptors: a woman aged 30 to 39 with Graves disease.

This clonotype has ten or more counts. This rearrangement joins TRBV19 to TRBJ2-1; 8 nucleotides match TRBD2. This CDR3 has 17 amino acids. Germline CDR1 is LNHDA and CDR2 is SQIVND (reference sequence). V trimming: 3 bases; J trimming: 0 bases; junction bases outside the gene matches: 7. The chain's CDR3 is CASSIWAGGISYNEQFF. CDR3 sequence (DNA): TGTGCCAGTAGTATTTGGGCGGGAGGTATCTCCTACAATGAGCAGTTCTTC.

The chain uses TRBV5-1 and TRBJ2-1; 11 bases match TRBD1. The V gene's germline CDR1 is SGHRS and CDR2 YFSETQ. Trimming at V came to 4 bases and at J to 7 bases, leaving 10 bases not matched to a gene. CDR3 size: 16 residues. The chain's CDR3 is CASSPKGQGGWNEQFF. The DNA of the CDR3 is TGCGCCAGCAGCCCCAAGGGACAGGGGGGATGGAATGAGCAGTTCTTC.

This clonotype was seen more than once but under ten times. The chain recombines TRBV11-2 with TRBJ2-2, with 8 bases identical to TRBD1. The CDR3 runs 19 residues. Trimming cost V 5 bases and J 1 base; bases outside gene matches: 15. Per the germline V gene, CDR1 is SGHAT and CDR2 is FQNNGV. CDR3 amino acids: CASSLRSKVGTGNTGELFF. Written as DNA, the CDR3 is TGTGCCAGCAGCCTTAGAAGTAAGGTGGGGACAGGGAACACCGGGGAGCTGTTTTTT. The entire variable domain, with the rest obtained from reference TRBV11-2 and TRBJ2-2, is as follows: EAGVAQSPRYKIIEKRQSVAFWCNPISGHATLYWYQQILGQGPKLLIQFQNNGVVDDSQLPKDRFSAERLKGVDSTLKIQPAKLEDSAVYLCASSLRSKVGTGNTGELFFGEGSRLTVL.

This chain uses TRBV11-2 with TRBJ2-7, with 13 bases that match TRBD2. The germline CDR1 and CDR2 sequences are SGHAT and FQNNGV. The V gene end was trimmed by 6 bases and the J gene end by 6 bases; junction bases not matched to a gene: 8. The CDR3 length is 15 residues. CDR3: CASSYWTSGRFEQYF. The CDR3 region has the DNA TGTGCCAGCAGTTATTGGACTAGCGGGAGATTCGAGCAGTACTTC.

This clonotype was counted a few times. The chain links TRBV18 to TRBJ2-3; D gene unclear. This CDR3 spans 15 amino acids. V lost 3 bases and J lost 4, with 14 bases in between. The V gene's germline CDR1 is KGHSH and CDR2 LQKENI. CDR3 bases: TGTGCCAGCTCACCTCTGGGCGAAGGGTCAGATACGCAGTATTTT. Amino acid sequence: CASSPLGEGSDTQYF.

The V gene is TRBV27, the J gene TRBJ1-1, with D tentatively TRBD1 (5 bases). Trimming shortened V by 6 bases and J by 1 base, and 18 bases separated the two germline ends. This CDR3 contains 16 residues. The germline CDR1 and CDR2 sequences are MNHEY and SMNVEV (reference sequence). The CDR3 loop is CASSTTGVDGNTEAFF. DNA of the CDR3: TGTGCCAGCAGCACAACAGGTGTAGATGGGAACACTGAAGCTTTCTTT.

The J gene is TRBJ1-4, the V gene TRBV4-1; D is unclear. Germline lookup yields CDR1 MGHRA and CDR2 YSYEKL. The CDR3 spans 14 residues. V was clipped by 8 bases and J by 1 base, with 11 bases between them. CDR3 region: CASGKRGTNEKLFF. The CDR3 coding sequence is TGCGCCAGCGGAAAACGGGGAACTAATGAAAAACTGTTTTTT.

This clonotype was seen at least ten times. The J gene is TRBJ2-5, the V gene TRBV15; the D gene is possibly TRBD2 (6 bases). Germline V CDR1 and CDR2: LNHNV, YYDKDF (reference sequence). V dropped 0 bases and J dropped 5 bases, with 13 bases sitting between them. The CDR3 covers 15 residues. The CDR3 coding sequence is TGTGCCACCAGCAGAGATCGGCCGGGAGTGGAGACCCAGTACTTC. This codes for CATSRDRPGVETQYF.

This clonotype has ten or more counts. CDR3 in DNA: TGTGCCAGCAGCTCCAGGCTAGCGGGAGCTACCTACAATGAGCAGTTCTTC. Translating gives CASSSRLAGATYNEQFF. The chain carries TRBV11-3 and TRBJ2-1; TRBD2 matches 10 bases. J gave up 2 bases and V 4 bases, and 8 bases lay outside the gene matches. The CDR3 is 17 amino acids. Germline CDR1 SGHNT, CDR2 YENEEA.

As regards this clonotype: The junction departs from germline at one end; a sequencing error may be responsible. The chain has TRBV28 and TRBJ2-6; tentatively, D is TRBD1 or TRBD2 (5 bases each). This CDR3 has 18 amino acids. Germline lookup yields CDR1 MDHEN and CDR2 SYDVKM. The CDR3 is CASSSAFGGNSGTNVLTF. The CDR3 DNA reads TGTGCCAGCAGTTCTGCATTTGGGGGAAACTCTGGGACCAACGTCCTGACTTTC. Full variable domain (remainder filled in from reference TRBV28 and TRBJ2-6): DVKVTQSSRYLVKRTGEKVFLECVQDMDHENMFWYRQDPGLGLRLIYFSYDVKMKEKGDIPEGYSVSREKKERFSLILESASTNQTSMYLCASSSAFGGNSGTNVLTFGAGSRLTVL.

This clonotype showed up many times. The V and J genes are TRBV5-6 and TRBJ1-1; D unclear. The germline gives CDR1 SGHDT, CDR2 YYEEEE. The CDR3 is made up of 16 amino acids. V shed 1 base and J shed 1 base, with 14 bases lying between them. The CDR3 reads CASSLLVADPNTEAFF. The CDR3 region has the DNA TGTGCCAGCAGCTTGCTGGTGGCCGATCCGAACACTGAAGCTTTCTTT.

The chain has TRBV28 and TRBJ1-2; D gene uncertain. The ends were cut back, 6 bases at V and 7 bases at J, with 15 bases in the middle. The CDR3 is 13 amino acids. Germline CDR1 is MDHEN and CDR2 is SYDVKM. The CDR3 DNA reads TGTGCCAGCAGGACCCCAAGTGAAGGTGGCTACACCTTC. Translating gives CASRTPSEGGYTF.

At least ten counts were recorded for this clonotype. The chain uses TRBV7-9 and TRBJ2-5, with D possibly TRBD1 on 6 matching bases. The germline CDR1 and CDR2 sequences are SEHNR and FQNEAQ (reference sequence). The germline V and J ends were trimmed by 2 bases and 3 bases, with 13 bases remaining between them. The length of the CDR3 is 15 residues. CDR3 in DNA: TGTGCCAGCAGCTTAACTGGGGACAAAAAAGAGACCCAGTACTTC. Amino acids: CASSLTGDKKETQYF.

This clonotype occurred many times. DNA of the CDR3: TGTGCCAGCAGTTTAATAGGGAGGTTTACTAGCGGGGATCCGGGGACCCAGTACTTC. Its protein is CASSLIGRFTSGDPGTQYF. This rearrangement joins TRBV12-3 or TRBV12-4 to TRBJ2-5, with 10 bases lining up with TRBD2. The CDR3 is 19 residues long. V lost 2 bases and J lost 7; bases outside the gene matches: 19.

This clonotype has more than one count but fewer than ten. The genes are TRBV2 and TRBJ2-3; D unresolved. Trimming left V 11 bases short and J 2 bases short, with 17 bases between. Germline CDR1 SNHLY, CDR2 FYNNEI. The CDR3 totals 14 residues. The CDR3 DNA sequence: TGTGCCGGCACCCCGGATCTTGCCACAGATACGCAGTATTTT. Translating it yields CAGTPDLATDTQYF.

This clonotype was counted ten times or more. The rearrangement uses TRBV30 and TRBJ2-7, with D possibly being TRBD1 (6 bases). V was pared by 0 bases and J by 2 bases, with 14 bases between. Germline values: CDR1 GTSNPN, CDR2 SVGIG (reference sequence). The CDR3 spans 15 residues. DNA for the CDR3: TGTGCCTGGAGTGTACTGTGGACAGATACCTACGAGCAGTACTTC. It encodes CAWSVLWTDTYEQYF.

This clonotype was found many times. The genes are TRBV9 and TRBJ2-1; D not certain. V lost 3 bases and J 16 bases, leaving 20 bases between the germline ends. Germline CDR1 reads SGDLS; CDR2 reads YYNGEE. The CDR3 spans 13 residues. The CDR3 spells CASSGGPSPPLFF. In DNA, the CDR3 is TGTGCCAGCAGCGGCGGCCCCTCCCCCCCCCTCTTCTTC.

The chain recombines TRBV7-2 with TRBJ2-1; the D is unclear. This CDR3 is built from 13 residues. Germline V lookup: CDR1 SGHTA, CDR2 FQGNSA. Trimming pared 3 bases from V and 10 bases from J, leaving 13 bases between. The CDR3 is CASSLAFAAEQFF. The CDR3 DNA follows: TGTGCCAGCAGCTTGGCTTTCGCAGCCGAGCAGTTCTTC.

This clonotype was seen at least ten times. This chain links TRBV30 with TRBJ2-5; D ambiguous. Trimming removed 0 bases at V and 5 bases at J, with 7 bases between. The CDR3 is 12 amino acids. CDR1 and CDR2 (germline): GTSNPN, SVGIG (reference sequence). The DNA of the CDR3 is TGTGCCTGGAGTGTACTATGGGAGACCCAGTACTTC. Encoded protein: CAWSVLWETQYF.

This clonotype was detected ten times or more. The rearrangement uses TRBV2 and TRBJ2-1; TRBD2 aligns across 13 bases. V dropped 1 base and J dropped 8; count of bases not matched to a gene: 11. The germline gives CDR1 SNHLY, CDR2 FYNNEI. This CDR3 has 18 amino acids. The CDR3 DNA reads TGTGCCAGCAGTGAAGGCTCCGGACTAGCGGGAGAAGGGCATGAGCAGTTCTTC. Protein: CASSEGSGLAGEGHEQFF.

This clonotype came up a few times. The rearrangement joins TRBV5-1 to TRBJ2-7, with 8 bases that match TRBD1. The CDR3 runs 14 residues. J was trimmed by 3 bases and V by 4 bases; bases with no gene match: 6. Germline V gene data show CDR1 as SGHRS and CDR2 as YFSETQ. The CDR3 bases are TGCGCCAGCAGCCGACAGGGGATAATCTACGAGCAGTACTTC. This gives the protein CASSRQGIIYEQYF.

This clonotype appeared many times. V and J are TRBV27 and TRBJ2-1; D uncertain. Looked up from germline, CDR1 is MNHEY and CDR2 is SMNVEV (reference sequence). Trimming cost V 3 bases and J 9 bases, with 15 bases left between them. The CDR3 extends over 14 amino acids. CDR3 sequence reads: CASSFNPGVFEQFF. The CDR3 DNA is TGTGCCAGCAGTTTCAACCCCGGAGTGTTTGAGCAGTTCTTC.

In this sample, this clonotype turned up a few times. This chain connects TRBV9 to TRBJ2-5, with D possibly TRBD1 on 6 matching bases. With 0 bases removed from V and 5 bases from J, the gap between germline ends came to 11 bases. The CDR3 contains 14 residues. Germline-derived CDR1 and CDR2 are SGDLS and YYNGEE. In DNA, the CDR3 is TGTGCCAGCAGCGTAGGTGGGGGCGGGGAGACCCAGTACTTC. Translation: CASSVGGGGETQYF.